Described below is a single T cell receptor beta chain sequence and its context. As yet, its antigen is unknown. This CDR3 spans 10 amino acids. The germline gives CDR1 SGDLS, CDR2 YYNGEE. Between the trimmed V and J ends, which lost 6 bases and 4 bases, there was a span of 5 bases. These donors were members of the roughly 120-subject validation cohort, a group separate from the roughly 670-subject first cohort. Method: immunoSEQ multiplex PCR; TCRdb's copy keeps in-frame clones and lacks some. The sample yields 57,000 or so clones, roughly 96% seen once. The data originate from a study of cytomegalovirus exposure and HLA in healthy donors. Turning to the study itself: The same platform was used for the 90 to 150 validation repertoires as for the approximately 730 first-cohort repertoires, as reported in a later analysis.

Findings and limits, study-wide: It was found in a later analysis that first-cohort TCR clusters tended to co-occur in the approximately 120 validation repertoires. Reports showed the classifier diagnosing cytomegalovirus status with high specificity and sensitivity.

The V and J genes are TRBV9 and TRBJ2-7; D gene ambiguous. This TCR derives from a young man in good health and CMV-seronegative. Specimen: PBMCs. CDR3: CASTFYEQYF. In nucleotides, the CDR3 is TGTGCCAGCACCTTTTACGAGCAGTACTTC.